The entry below gives a single T cell receptor (beta chain) sequence along with its context. This clone was detected only once. Its cognate antigen has yet to be identified. Per-nucleotide qualities are absent, and no much larger clonotype sits a single base away. Inclusive of the bounding cysteine and phenylalanine, the CDR3 is 19 residues long. Of all the DNA, just the CDR3 is kept, 57 bases in frame from base 1. CDR1 and CDR2, per the germline V gene, are SGHTA and FQGNSA. The germline V and J ends show losses of 5 bases and 0 bases respectively, and no gene match explains 15 bases of the junction. This entry comes from a study of blood T cell repertoires in COVID-19 (TCRdb year 2020). Notes on the research overall: Collaborator samples came from the United States, Italy and Spain and covered acute and convalescent phases of COVID-19. The prospective study material was composed of cDNA or gDNA derived from T cells, B-cell-depleted T cells, or PBMCs. Subjects who had been exposed to COVID-19, were actively infected with it, or had recovered from it provided the deeply sampled blood TCRbeta repertoires that made up the dataset. A freely available public database, intended as a resource for researchers studying the immune response to SARS-CoV-2, is where the repertoires were released. Samples were obtained from the ongoing ImmuneRACE study (first 160 participants) and from 1,254 subjects provided by 6 global collaborators. The sample metadata nearly always contained a de-identified subject ID, COVID-19 status, age in years and sex. Where available, HLA class I and class II types were obtained from metadata supplied by the sample provider rather than from assay-based typing. The research as a whole found: Clinical and demographic metadata were provided uncurated, with the amount varying by source and participant.

TCRbeta CDR3 regions were amplified from genomic DNA by means of the immunoSEQ Assay, a bias-controlled multiplex PCR. The study's own analysis went as follows. Nucleated cell counts per sample were estimated from amplification of reference gene primers within the assay. Sequence reads were collapsed and filtered to measure the absolute abundance of every unique TCRbeta CDR3 rearrangement. For each sample, productive Simpson clonality was calculated as the square root of Simpson's diversity index across productive rearrangements. Not all clones reach the TCRdb copy of this immuneACCESS table, which keeps in-frame sequences only. Checked studies attribute under half of the gap to unresolved V genes and leave the rest unexplained. V, J and clone size reflect that table, while D and trimming were determined from the DNA. The sample has under 250,000 clones on record, 87% of them singletons. The top ten constitute 3% to 3.5% of the sample.

Whole blood was collected in K2EDTA tubes by collaborating institutions according to the institutions' own protocols. For TCRbeta analysis, collaborators shipped samples as frozen whole blood, isolated PBMCs, or DNA extracted from either of those sample types. The clonotype originates from a man aged 18 to 30 with active or convalescent COVID-19. The sample taken for sequencing was peripheral blood. The sequence is built from TRBV7-2 and TRBJ2-7; TRBD1 fits 11 bases in the junction. The DNA sequence reads TGTGCCAGCAGCCTCGGGTGGGGGGACAGGGGGTCAAGCTCCTACGAGCAGTACTTC. Translated, this is CASSLGWGDRGSSSYEQYF. The entire variable domain, with the stretches around the CDR3 drawn from the reference TRBV7-2 and TRBJ2-7 proteins, is GAGVSQSPSNKVTEKGKDVELRCDPISGHTALYWYRQSLGQGLEFLIYFQGNSAPDKSGLPSDRFSAERTGGSVSTLTIQRTQQEDSAVYLCASSLGWGDRGSSSYEQYFGPGTRLTVT.